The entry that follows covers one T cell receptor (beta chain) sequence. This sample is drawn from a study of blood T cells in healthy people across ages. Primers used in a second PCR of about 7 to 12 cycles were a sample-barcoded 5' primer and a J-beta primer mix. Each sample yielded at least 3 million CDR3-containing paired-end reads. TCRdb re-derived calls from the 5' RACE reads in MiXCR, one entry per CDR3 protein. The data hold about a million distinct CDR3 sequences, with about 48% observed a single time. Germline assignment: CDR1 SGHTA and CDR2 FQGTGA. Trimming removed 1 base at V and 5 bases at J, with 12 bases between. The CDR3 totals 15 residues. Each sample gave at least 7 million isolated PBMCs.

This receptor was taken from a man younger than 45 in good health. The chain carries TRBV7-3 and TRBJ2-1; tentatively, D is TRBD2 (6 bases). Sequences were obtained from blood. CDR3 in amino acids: CASSLSGAMHNEQFF. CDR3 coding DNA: TGTGCCAGCAGCTTAAGCGGGGCCATGCACAATGAGCAGTTCTTC.